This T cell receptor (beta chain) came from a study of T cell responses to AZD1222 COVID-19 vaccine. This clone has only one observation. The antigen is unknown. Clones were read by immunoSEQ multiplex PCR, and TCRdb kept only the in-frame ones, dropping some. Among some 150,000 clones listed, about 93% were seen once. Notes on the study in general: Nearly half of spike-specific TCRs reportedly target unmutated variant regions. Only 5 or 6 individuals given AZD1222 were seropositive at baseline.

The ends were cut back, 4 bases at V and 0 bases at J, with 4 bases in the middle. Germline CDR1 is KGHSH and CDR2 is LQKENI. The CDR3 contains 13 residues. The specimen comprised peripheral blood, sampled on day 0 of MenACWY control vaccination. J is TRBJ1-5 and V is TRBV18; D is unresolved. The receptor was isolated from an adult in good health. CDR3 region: CASSHTSNQPQHF. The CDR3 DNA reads TGTGCCAGCTCACATACTAGCAATCAGCCCCAGCATTTT.